This record looks at one T cell receptor beta chain sequence and its context. The antigen remains unidentified. The sample comes from a study of response to subunit inactivated influenza vaccine. Study-level points and caveats: The authors offered the suggestion that each seasonal influenza vaccination recruits few new T cells.

From the RT-PCR reads, TCRdb called clonotypes with MiXCR, one entry per CDR3 protein. The sample holds under 750,000 distinct CDR3 sequences, 12% seen once. Per germline, CDR1 SGHRS and CDR2 YFSETQ. V dropped 4 bases and J dropped 2 bases, with 15 bases sitting between them. There are 15 residues in the CDR3. This chain connects TRBV5-1 to TRBJ2-5, with a tentative D call TRBD1 (7 bases). The source of this sequence is a man aged 45 to 65 who received an inactivated influenza vaccine. Sequencing was performed on PBMCs from blood, taken on the day of vaccination. The CDR3 DNA follows: TGCGCCAGCAGCCCTACACAGGGGAGGCAAGAGACCCAGTACTTC. It yields the protein CASSPTQGRQETQYF. Filled out from reference TRBV5-1 and TRBJ2-5, the complete variable domain reads KAGVTQTPRYLIKTRGQQVTLSCSPISGHRSVSWYQQTPGQGLQFLFEYFSETQRNKGNFPGRFSGRQFSNSRSEMNVSTLELGDSALYLCASSPTQGRQETQYFGPGTRLLVL.